The present T cell receptor (beta chain) was sequenced within a study of T-cell memory formation after mild COVID-19 (TCRdb year 2021). About the full investigation: Most TCR sequence clusters were specific to one of the two donors. In two donors, T-cell clones that expanded and contracted after mild COVID-19 were followed by sequencing TCRalpha and TCRbeta repertoires longitudinally. The cohort was made up of two young adult volunteers, one female and one male, who were previously healthy. General study outcomes and caveats: Contracting CD4+ clones were located mainly in the CM and EM memory subsets, whereas CD8+ clones were found to be enriched in EMRA. Balanced CD4/CD8 phenotypes were observed for clones contracting from day 15 to 85, whereas a bias towards CD4+ was observed for a second wave of clones expanding from day 15 to 37. Some responding clones were found in pre-infection memory, which suggests that pre-existing cross-reactive memory T cells took part in the SARS-CoV-2 response. The study included only a couple of mild cases, and larger cohorts that include severe cases with pre-infection samples were judged to be necessary. The second-wave clones that peaked on day 37 were not confirmed to be SARS-CoV-2 specific.

The CDR3 contains 16 residues, cysteine and phenylalanine counted. The sequence is cut down to CDR3 DNA, 48 bases in frame from base 1. In the germline V gene, CDR1 corresponds to SQVTM and CDR2 to ANQGSEA. V trim: 2 bases; J trim: 5 bases; unmatched bases: 11. A remark on this clonotype: Its antigen is not yet known. Per-base qualities were not stored, and no clone one base away is much larger.

The sequencing machine was an Illumina NovaSeq 6000. TCRalpha and TCRbeta cDNA libraries were constructed by 5'RACE with constant-segment primers, with sample barcodes and unique molecular identifiers being introduced. Trizol reagent was used to extract RNA from every sample. Amplification of the libraries took two PCR steps, and the second step added a second sample barcode plus Illumina TruSeq adapters. Sequencing of libraries was performed on an Illumina NovaSeq with 2 x 150 bp paired-end reads. Per the authors' processing: Demultiplexing of reads and collapsing into UMI-guided consensus sequences were performed with migec v1.2.7. Using mixcr v2.1.11, UMI consensuses were aligned to TRA and TRB V and J templates and then assembled into clonotypes. Expanded or contracted clonotypes were those called significant by both edgeR and NoisET, with noise models trained on biological replicates. For edgeR calls, a false discovery rate-adjusted p below 0.01 and a log2 fold-change threshold of 1 were applied. PCA with hierarchical clustering of max-normalized trajectories of the 1000 most abundant clonotypes was used as exploratory dynamics analysis. Each responding clone was given a CD4 or CD8 phenotype based on the CD4+ and CD8+ repertoires, which had been sequenced separately. Using fastp at Q25 and MiXCR, TCRdb reprocessed the public reads and kept productive beta chains. Rows are combined by CDR3 protein, so each entry shows the most common genes and DNA. TCRdb's processing, not the authors' own work, is the source of the V and J calls. The sample includes roughly 350,000 distinct CDR3 sequences, with under 25% observed a single time. About 12% of the sample belongs to the ten largest clones.

Ficoll-Paque density gradient centrifugation was the method used to isolate PBMCs. Sequencing input: PBMCs or a T cell subset sorted from them (not recorded which). The clonotype originates from an adult woman who had mild COVID-19 (a few samples of this study predate the infection). The sample titles of this study are shuffled in the database, so cell type and time point are left out; the donor was told from shared clones. The sequence joins TRBV29-1 to TRBJ2-5; 10 central bases correspond to TRBD1. The CDR3 loop reads CSVESSDRGRWETQYF. The base sequence is TGCAGCGTTGAATCCTCAGACAGGGGGCGATGGGAGACCCAGTACTTC.